A selection of T cell receptor beta chains follows, all from one sample in a study of blood T cell repertoires in COVID-19. The assay was immunoSEQ multiplex PCR, and TCRdb's table has in-frame clones only and misses some. Among about 130,000 clones, around 80% were seen once, and the ten largest hold 9.5% to 13%. Source material: peripheral blood. The receptors stem from a man aged 55 to 70 who had recovered from COVID-19. Both conserved end residues are part of each CDR3. The order of the fields is CDR3 DNA, CDR3 protein, clone size, D gene, J gene, V gene. A D gene is named only where the DNA matches it firmly. Clone size is shown for a subset of rows, as once, few, many or a class of expanded clone.

cdr3_nt: TGCGCCAGCAGCCCGGACAGGGCAAATGAAAAACTGTTTTTT
cdr3_aa: CASSPDRANEKLFF
clone_size: -
d_call: TRBD1
j_call: TRBJ1-4
v_call: TRBV5-1

cdr3_nt: TGTGCCAGCAGTTTAGACAGGCAAGAGACCCAGTACTTC
cdr3_aa: CASSLDRQETQYF
clone_size: -
d_call: -
j_call: TRBJ2-5
v_call: TRBV11-3

cdr3_nt: TGTGCCAGCAGCCCACAGGGGGATGGCACTGAAGCTTTCTTT
cdr3_aa: CASSPQGDGTEAFF
clone_size: -
d_call: TRBD1
j_call: TRBJ1-1
v_call: TRBV7-8

cdr3_nt: TGCGCCAGCAGCCAAGACGAGGCGATCTCTGGAAACACCATATATTTT
cdr3_aa: CASSQDEAISGNTIYF
clone_size: -
d_call: -
j_call: TRBJ1-3
v_call: TRBV4-3

cdr3_nt: TGTGCCAGCAGTTTTAGCGGTTCCCGGTATTTT
cdr3_aa: CASSFSGSRYF
clone_size: -
d_call: -
j_call: TRBJ1-3
v_call: TRBV28

cdr3_nt: TGTGCCAGCAGTTTAAGAGGGTTGGCATCCTCCTATGGCTACACCTTC
cdr3_aa: CASSLRGLASSYGYTF
clone_size: once
d_call: -
j_call: TRBJ1-2
v_call: TRBV28

cdr3_nt: TGTGCCAGCAGCCCCGGGACTAGCCCTCCCAATGAGCAGTTCTTC
cdr3_aa: CASSPGTSPPNEQFF
clone_size: -
d_call: TRBD2
j_call: TRBJ2-1
v_call: TRBV4-2

cdr3_nt: TGTGCCACCAGCAGAGGTTGGCAGGATGATGGCTACACCTTC
cdr3_aa: CATSRGWQDDGYTF
clone_size: -
d_call: -
j_call: TRBJ1-2
v_call: TRBV15

cdr3_nt: TGTGCCACCAAGGAAGGGGTGGATAATGAAAAACTGTTTTTT
cdr3_aa: CATKEGVDNEKLFF
clone_size: -
d_call: -
j_call: TRBJ1-4
v_call: TRBV10-3

cdr3_nt: TGTGCCAGCAGTCCCCCTCCCGGTCGGGGAGGCCACGAGCAGTACTTC
cdr3_aa: CASSPPPGRGGHEQYF
clone_size: -
d_call: -
j_call: TRBJ2-7
v_call: TRBV28

cdr3_nt: TGTGCCTGGAGTCCCCTTAGCGGGGGAGGCTTTAGGGGTACGCAGTATTTT
cdr3_aa: CAWSPLSGGGFRGTQYF
clone_size: -
d_call: TRBD2
j_call: TRBJ2-3
v_call: TRBV30

cdr3_nt: TGTGCCTGGAGTGGGCAGGGTGAAAAACTGTTTTTT
cdr3_aa: CAWSGQGEKLFF
clone_size: -
d_call: -
j_call: TRBJ1-4
v_call: TRBV30

cdr3_nt: TGTGCCGCCAGACAGCTGAACACCGGGGAGCTGTTTTTT
cdr3_aa: CAARQLNTGELFF
clone_size: -
d_call: -
j_call: TRBJ2-2
v_call: TRBV6-5